This T cell receptor (beta chain) was retrieved from a study of blood T cell repertoires in COVID-19. Overall study: Sites in the United States, Italy and Spain provided acute and convalescent COVID-19 samples. Nucleic acid was either cDNA or gDNA, and it came from T cells, B-cell-depleted T cells, or PBMCs.

As originally analysed: Scientists estimated how many nucleated cells there were by amplifying reference gene primers. Measured with immunoSEQ multiplex PCR; TCRdb has only the in-frame clones, and not every one. That table gives V, J and clone size, and the DNA gave D and trimming. The sample has fewer than 300,000 clones, around 89% seen once. CDR1 and CDR2 (germline): MNHNS, SASEGT. The CDR3 has 18 amino acids. V lost 4 bases, J lost 0 bases, and 6 bases stayed unmatched. The sequencing input was peripheral blood. The gene calls are TRBV6-1 and TRBJ2-6, with 10 bases lining up with TRBD1. The TCR comes from a man younger than 40 with acute or convalescent COVID-19. CDR3 sequence reads: CASSGRDRGSSGANVLTF. Here the CDR3 DNA reads TGTGCCAGCAGTGGCCGGGACAGGGGTAGCTCTGGGGCCAACGTCCTGACTTTC.